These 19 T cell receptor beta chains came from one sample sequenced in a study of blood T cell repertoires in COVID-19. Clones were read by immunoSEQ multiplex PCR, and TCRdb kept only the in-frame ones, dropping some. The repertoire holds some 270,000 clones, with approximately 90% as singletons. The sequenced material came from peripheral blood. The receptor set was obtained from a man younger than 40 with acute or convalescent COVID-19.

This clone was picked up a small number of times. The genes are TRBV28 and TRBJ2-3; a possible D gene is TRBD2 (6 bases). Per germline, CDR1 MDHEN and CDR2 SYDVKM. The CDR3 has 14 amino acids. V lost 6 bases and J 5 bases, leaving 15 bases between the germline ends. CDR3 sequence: CASSYSRRGDTQYF. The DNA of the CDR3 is TGTGCCAGCAGCTACTCGCGGAGGGGAGATACGCAGTATTTT.

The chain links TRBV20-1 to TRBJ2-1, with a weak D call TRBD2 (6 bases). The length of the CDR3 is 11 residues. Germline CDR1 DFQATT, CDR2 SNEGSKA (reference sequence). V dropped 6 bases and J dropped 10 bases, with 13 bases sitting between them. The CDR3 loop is CSATSPGEQFF. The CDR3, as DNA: TGCAGTGCCACTAGCCCGGGAGAGCAGTTCTTC.

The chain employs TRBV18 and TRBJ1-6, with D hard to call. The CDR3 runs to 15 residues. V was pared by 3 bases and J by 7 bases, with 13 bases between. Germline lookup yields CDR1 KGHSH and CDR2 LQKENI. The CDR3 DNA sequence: TGTGCCAGCTCACCGTACGACAATGGGAATTCACCCCTCCACTTT. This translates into CASSPYDNGNSPLHF.

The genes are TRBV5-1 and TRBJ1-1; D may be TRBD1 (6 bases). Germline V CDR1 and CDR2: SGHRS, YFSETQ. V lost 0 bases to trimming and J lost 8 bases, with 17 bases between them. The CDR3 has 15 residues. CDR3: CASSLADRDYREAFF. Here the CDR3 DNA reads TGCGCCAGCAGCTTGGCGGACAGAGACTACAGGGAAGCTTTCTTT.

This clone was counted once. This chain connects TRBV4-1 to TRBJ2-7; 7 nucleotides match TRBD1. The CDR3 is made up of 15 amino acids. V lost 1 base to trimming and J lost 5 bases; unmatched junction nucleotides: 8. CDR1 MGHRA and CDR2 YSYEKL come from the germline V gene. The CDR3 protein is CASSQGDRDVNEQYF. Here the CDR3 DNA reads TGCGCCAGCAGCCAAGGAGACAGGGATGTCAACGAGCAGTACTTC.

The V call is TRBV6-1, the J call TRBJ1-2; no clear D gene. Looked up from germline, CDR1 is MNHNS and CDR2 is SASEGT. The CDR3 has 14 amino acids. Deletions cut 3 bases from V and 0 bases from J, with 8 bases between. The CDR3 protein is CASSEPQTNYGYTF. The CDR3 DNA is TGTGCCAGCAGTGAGCCACAGACTAACTATGGCTACACCTTC.

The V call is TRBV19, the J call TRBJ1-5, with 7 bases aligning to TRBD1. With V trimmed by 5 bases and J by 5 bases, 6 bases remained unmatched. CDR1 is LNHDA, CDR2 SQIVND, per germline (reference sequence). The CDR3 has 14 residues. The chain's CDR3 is CASSDTGVDQPQHF. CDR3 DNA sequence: TGTGCCAGTAGTGATACAGGGGTCGATCAGCCCCAGCATTTT.

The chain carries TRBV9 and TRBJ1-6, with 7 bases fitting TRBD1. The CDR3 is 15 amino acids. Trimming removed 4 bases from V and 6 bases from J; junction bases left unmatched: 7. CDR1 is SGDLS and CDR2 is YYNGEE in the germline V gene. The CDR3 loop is CASSLAGTANSPLHF. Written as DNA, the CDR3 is TGTGCCAGCAGCCTCGCCGGGACAGCTAATTCACCCCTCCACTTT.

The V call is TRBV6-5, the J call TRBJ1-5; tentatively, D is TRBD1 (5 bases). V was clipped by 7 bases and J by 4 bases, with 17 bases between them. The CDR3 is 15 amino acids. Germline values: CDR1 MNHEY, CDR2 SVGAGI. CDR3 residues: CASNPAGGGNQPQHF. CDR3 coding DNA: TGTGCCAGCAACCCCGCGGGGGGAGGAAATCAGCCCCAGCATTTT.

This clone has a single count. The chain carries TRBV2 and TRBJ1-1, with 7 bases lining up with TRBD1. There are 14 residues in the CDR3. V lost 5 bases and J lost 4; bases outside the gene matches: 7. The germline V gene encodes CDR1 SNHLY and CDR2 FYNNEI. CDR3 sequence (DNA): TGTGCCAGCAGTCTTACAGGGGAGACCACTGAAGCTTTCTTT. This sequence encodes CASSLTGETTEAFF.

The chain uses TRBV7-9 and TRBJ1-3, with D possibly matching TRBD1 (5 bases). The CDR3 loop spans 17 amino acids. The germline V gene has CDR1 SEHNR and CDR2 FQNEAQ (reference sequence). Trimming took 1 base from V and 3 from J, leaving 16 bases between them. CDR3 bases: TGTGCCAGCAGCTTAGTAAAGGTGGGGCGGCTTGGAAACACCATATATTTT. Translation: CASSLVKVGRLGNTIYF.

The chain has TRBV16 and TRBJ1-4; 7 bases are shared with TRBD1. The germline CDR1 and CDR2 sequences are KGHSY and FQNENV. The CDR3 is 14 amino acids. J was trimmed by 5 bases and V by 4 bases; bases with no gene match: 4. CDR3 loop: CASSRDRLNEKLFF. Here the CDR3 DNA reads TGTGCCAGCAGCCGGGACAGACTGAATGAAAAACTGTTTTTT.

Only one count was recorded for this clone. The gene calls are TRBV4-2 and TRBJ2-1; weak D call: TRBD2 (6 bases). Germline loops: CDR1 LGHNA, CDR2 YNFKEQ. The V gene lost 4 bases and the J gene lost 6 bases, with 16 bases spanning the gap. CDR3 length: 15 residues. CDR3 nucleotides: TGTGCCAGCAGCCCCTTTCCGGGAGCCACCAATGAGCAGTTCTTC. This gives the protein CASSPFPGATNEQFF.

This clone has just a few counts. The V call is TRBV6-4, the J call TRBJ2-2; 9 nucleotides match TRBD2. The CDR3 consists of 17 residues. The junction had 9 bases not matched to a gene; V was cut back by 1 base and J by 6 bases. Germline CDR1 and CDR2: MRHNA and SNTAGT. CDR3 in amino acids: CASSDLPAGLASGELFF. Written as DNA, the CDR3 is TGTGCCAGCAGTGACTTGCCTGCGGGACTAGCATCCGGGGAGCTGTTTTTT.

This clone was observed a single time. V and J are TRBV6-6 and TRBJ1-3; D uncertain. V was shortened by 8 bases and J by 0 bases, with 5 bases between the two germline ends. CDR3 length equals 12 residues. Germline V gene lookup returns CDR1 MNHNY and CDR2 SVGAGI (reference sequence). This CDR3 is CASHGSGNTIYF. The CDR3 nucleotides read TGTGCCAGCCACGGCTCTGGAAACACCATATATTTT.

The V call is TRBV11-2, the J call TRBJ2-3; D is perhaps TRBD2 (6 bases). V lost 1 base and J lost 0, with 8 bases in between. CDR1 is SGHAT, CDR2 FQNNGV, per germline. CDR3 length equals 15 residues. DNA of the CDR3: TGTGCCAGCAGCTTAGTTAGCGGAAGCACAGATACGCAGTATTTT. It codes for CASSLVSGSTDTQYF.

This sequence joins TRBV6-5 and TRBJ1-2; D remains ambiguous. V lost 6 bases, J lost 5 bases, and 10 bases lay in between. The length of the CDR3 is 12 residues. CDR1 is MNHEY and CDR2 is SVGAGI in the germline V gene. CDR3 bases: TGTGCCAGCAGCCGAACCCAGTATGGCTACACCTTC. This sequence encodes CASSRTQYGYTF.

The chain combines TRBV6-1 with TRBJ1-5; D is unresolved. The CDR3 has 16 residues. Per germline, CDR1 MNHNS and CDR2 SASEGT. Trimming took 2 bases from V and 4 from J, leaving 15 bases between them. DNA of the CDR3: TGTGCCAGCAGTGAAAAGCGAAACCAGATTAATCAGCCCCAGCATTTT. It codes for CASSEKRNQINQPQHF.

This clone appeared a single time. CDR3 protein: CASTTGKAEAFF. In DNA, the CDR3 is TGTGCCAGCACGACAGGGAAGGCTGAAGCTTTCTTT. The V and J genes are TRBV27 and TRBJ1-1; 7 bases fit TRBD1. J was trimmed by 6 bases and V by 7 bases; bases with no gene match: 5. CDR3 length: 12 residues. Germline assignment: CDR1 MNHEY and CDR2 SMNVEV (reference sequence).